The present TCR beta chain was sequenced within a study of cytomegalovirus exposure and HLA in healthy donors. Overall study results and limits: A later analysis linked a missense DCLRE1C variant to TCR beta V- and J-gene trimming. Most TCRs appeared rarely, but some public TCRs recurred in many donors.

60 Vbeta and 13 Jbeta primers were used in PCR. Profiling relied on immunoSEQ multiplex PCR, and the TCRdb table lists in-frame clones only, not all of them. This sample has 200,000 to 300,000 clones; around four fifths occur once, and the top ten carry 0.47%. On this clone: Its antigen is not known.

This CDR3 region has 13 residues. Germline V gives CDR1 LGHNA, CDR2 YNFKEQ. The gene calls are TRBV4-2 and TRBJ2-5; possibly TRBD2 for D (6 bases). The DNA matches TRBJ2-7 better at its end, which makes the J call doubtful. This receptor was identified in a boy aged 5-17 years in good health and CMV-seronegative. The sample consisted of PBMCs. In DNA form, the CDR3 reads TGTGCCAGCAGCCAAATGGGACTCTACGAGCAGTACTTC. As protein: CASSQMGLYEQYF.